This T cell receptor beta chain was recovered during a study of regulatory T cells in long-lasting Graves disease. In its sample, this clonotype was seen many times. Germline lookup yields CDR1 SGHTA and CDR2 FQGTGA. The CDR3 is 13 amino acids. V lost 5 bases to trimming and J lost 4 bases, with 9 bases between them. Time point: newly diagnosed GD, antithyroid drugs for less than 3 months. Generation of the TCR library employed RNA extracted from PBMCs. Arm-PCR with iRepertoire HTBI primers amplified the CDR3 regions for these TCR beta libraries. A single record per CDR3 protein comes from TCRdb applying MiXCR to the multiplex PCR reads. The table has around 400,000 distinct CDR3 sequences, over 14% seen once; the top ten hold roughly 8%. These data were likewise used in another study, on T cells in Graves' hyperthyroidism and ophthalmopathy.

The sequencing here drew on peripheral blood mononuclear cells (PBMCs), taken at new diagnosis, from a patient treated with antithyroid drugs. The source is a woman aged 40 to 49 with Graves disease. The chain joins TRBV7-3 to TRBJ2-1, with D unresolved. In DNA form, the CDR3 reads TGTGCCAGCAGCCCCGACGTATACAATGAGCAGTTCTTC. This codes for CASSPDVYNEQFF.